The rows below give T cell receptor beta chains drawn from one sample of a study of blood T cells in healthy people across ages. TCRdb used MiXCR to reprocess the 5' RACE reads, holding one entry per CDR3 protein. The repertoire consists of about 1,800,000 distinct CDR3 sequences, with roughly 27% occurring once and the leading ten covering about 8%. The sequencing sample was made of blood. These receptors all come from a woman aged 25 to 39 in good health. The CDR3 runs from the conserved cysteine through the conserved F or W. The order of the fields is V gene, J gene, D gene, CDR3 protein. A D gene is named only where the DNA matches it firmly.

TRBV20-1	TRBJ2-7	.	CSARDRLVYEQYF
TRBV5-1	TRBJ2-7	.	CASSSFPGQYEQYF
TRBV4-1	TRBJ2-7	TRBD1	CASSQGQAGQGFHEQYF
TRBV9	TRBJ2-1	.	CASSEGNSYNEQFF
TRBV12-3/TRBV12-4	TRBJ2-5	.	CAGSLIRETQYF
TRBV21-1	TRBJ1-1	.	CASSRLGQACSEAFF
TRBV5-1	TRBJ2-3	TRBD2	CASSSLTLAGGVDTQYF
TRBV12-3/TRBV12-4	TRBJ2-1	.	CASTLRVGPNEQFF
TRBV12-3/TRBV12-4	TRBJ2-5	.	CASSYAGRQETQYF
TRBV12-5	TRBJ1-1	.	CASGFPDRISEAFF
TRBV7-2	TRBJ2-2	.	CASSFHSTGELFF
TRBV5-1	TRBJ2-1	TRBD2	CASGRITGTSGVNEQFF
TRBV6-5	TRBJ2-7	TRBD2	CASSYGPTSGTYEQYF
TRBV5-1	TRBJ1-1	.	CASSRPDRIEAFF
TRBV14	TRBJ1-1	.	CASSHYQAKGTEAFF
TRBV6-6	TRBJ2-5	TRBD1	CASSLRQGRAQETQYF
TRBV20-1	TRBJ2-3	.	CSAPTSGTQRGTQYF
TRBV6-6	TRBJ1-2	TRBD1	CASSPPDRGISYGYTF
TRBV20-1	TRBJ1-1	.	CSARDYRGVNTEAFF
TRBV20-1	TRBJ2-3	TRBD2	CSAPRRESADTQYF
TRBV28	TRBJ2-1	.	CASRTVSSYNEQFF
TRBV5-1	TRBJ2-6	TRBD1	CASSPRGQGTSGANVRTF
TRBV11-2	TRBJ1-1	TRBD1	CASSFGQGGSEAFF
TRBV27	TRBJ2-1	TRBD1	CASSRDRRGNEQFF
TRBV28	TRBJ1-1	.	CASSRVRLTEAFF
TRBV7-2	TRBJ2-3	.	CASSLRLGSGSDTQYF
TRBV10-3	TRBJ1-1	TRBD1	CAISTGTANTEAFF
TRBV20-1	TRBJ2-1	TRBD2	CSAPPGLAGVNEQFF
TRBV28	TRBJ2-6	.	CASGAVNRAGANVLTF
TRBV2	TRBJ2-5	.	CASSRDRGGQETQYF
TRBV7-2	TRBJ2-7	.	CASSSLWATRYEQYF
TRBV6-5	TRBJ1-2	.	CASARGVGGYTF
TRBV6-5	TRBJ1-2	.	CASSYSRLDYGYTF
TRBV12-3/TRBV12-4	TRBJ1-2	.	CASSFTVGGYTF
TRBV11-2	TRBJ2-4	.	CASSITGSPKNIQYF
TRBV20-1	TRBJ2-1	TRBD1	CSALRQGNEQFF
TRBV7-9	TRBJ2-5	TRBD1	CASSSSAGTGYQETQYF
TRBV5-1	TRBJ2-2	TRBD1	CASNFGQGTTGELFF
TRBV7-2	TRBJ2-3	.	CASSEAADTQYF
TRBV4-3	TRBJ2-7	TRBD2	CASGQRILAGYEQYF
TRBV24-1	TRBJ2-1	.	CATSEQRGSEQFF
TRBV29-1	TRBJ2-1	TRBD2	CGVERGTGLAGAEQFF
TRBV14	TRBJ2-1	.	CASSPKGTRPPNEQCF
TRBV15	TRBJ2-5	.	CATSRDTGPETQYF
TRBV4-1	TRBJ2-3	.	CASSPRLVGSGDTQYF
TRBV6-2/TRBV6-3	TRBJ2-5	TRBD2	CASRTLGTSGQETQYF
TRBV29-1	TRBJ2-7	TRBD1	CSVDGTARGPYEQYF
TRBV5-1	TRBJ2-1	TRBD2	CASSLIAGWGNEQFF
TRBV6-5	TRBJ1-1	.	CAASRQLRMNTEAFF
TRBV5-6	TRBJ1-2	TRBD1	CASSAGTGTNYGYTF
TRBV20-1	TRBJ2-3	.	CSAIDQLLDMQYF
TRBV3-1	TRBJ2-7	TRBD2	CASSRGGGTYEQYF
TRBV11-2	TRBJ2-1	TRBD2	CASSFLADPYNEQFF
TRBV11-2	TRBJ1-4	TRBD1	CASTATGVTNEKLFF
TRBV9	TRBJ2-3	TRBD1	CASSALQGLYTDTQYF
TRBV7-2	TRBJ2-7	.	CASSLGGPASYEQYF
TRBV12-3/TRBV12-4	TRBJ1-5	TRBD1	CASSRTGWNQPQHF
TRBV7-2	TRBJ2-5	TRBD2	CASSLMASGNQETQYF
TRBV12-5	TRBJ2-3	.	CASSQRNTDTQYF
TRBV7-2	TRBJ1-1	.	CASGIGAITEAFF